These T cell receptor beta chains were read from a single sample in a study of post-analysis software for immune sequencing data. TCRdb ran MiXCR on the PCR reads and lists one entry per CDR3 protein. The data contain about half a million distinct CDR3 sequences, roughly 45% of them seen just once; the ten biggest clones take up about 12%. Sequencing was performed on blood. Source of these receptors: a girl between 10 and 17 years old with multiple sclerosis. CDR3s include the opening cysteine and the closing phenylalanine or tryptophan. Fields, in order: V gene, CDR3 length, J gene, D gene, clone size, CDR3 DNA, CDR3 protein. A D gene is named only where the DNA matches it firmly. Rows may omit the clone size; those that give it use once, few, many or a size class.

V: TRBV3-1; length: 15; J: TRBJ2-1; D: .; size: .; DNA: TGTGCCAGCAGCCCCCGGGGCCCCTCCCACAATGAGCAGTTCTTC; CDR3: CASSPRGPSHNEQFF
V: TRBV4-3; length: 18; J: TRBJ2-6; D: .; size: .; DNA: TGCGCCAGCAGCCAGCTAACCCCGGGTGACTCTGGGGCCAACGTCCTGACTTTC; CDR3: CASSQLTPGDSGANVLTF
V: TRBV6-5; length: 14; J: TRBJ2-5; D: .; size: .; DNA: TGTGCCAGCAGTTTTGCCCAGGGCGGGGAGACCCAGTACTTC; CDR3: CASSFAQGGETQYF
V: TRBV28; length: 13; J: TRBJ2-7; D: TRBD1; size: .; DNA: TGTGCCAGCACCACAGGGGTCTCCTACGAGCAGTACTTC; CDR3: CASTTGVSYEQYF
V: TRBV7-2; length: 15; J: TRBJ2-7; D: TRBD2; size: few; DNA: TGTGCCAGCAGCTTAGTAATCCTAGCGGAATACGAGCAGTACTTC; CDR3: CASSLVILAEYEQYF
V: TRBV6-6; length: 14; J: TRBJ1-2; D: .; size: few; DNA: TGTGCCAGCAGTACCGCAGGGGCACAGGGCGGCTACACCTTC; CDR3: CASSTAGAQGGYTF
V: TRBV18; length: 16; J: TRBJ2-7; D: TRBD1; size: .; DNA: TGTGCCAGCTCACGTCCCGGGACAGGGGGCGAGTACGAGCAGTACTTC; CDR3: CASSRPGTGGEYEQYF
V: TRBV28; length: 12; J: TRBJ2-1; D: .; size: few; DNA: TGTGCCAGCTCTAGGCGGTTGGATGAGCAGTTCTTC; CDR3: CASSRRLDEQFF
V: TRBV6-2/TRBV6-3; length: 14; J: TRBJ2-4; D: .; size: .; DNA: TGTGCCAGCAGTAACCCAGCGGGACAAGAGGCCCAGTACTTC; CDR3: CASSNPAGQEAQYF
V: TRBV20-1; length: 13; J: TRBJ2-3; D: .; size: few; DNA: TGCAGTGCTTTTCGGACAGCCAGAGATACGCAGTATTTT; CDR3: CSAFRTARDTQYF
V: TRBV27; length: 16; J: TRBJ2-7; D: TRBD2; size: .; DNA: TGTGCCAGCAGTCGTCGACTAGCGGAGCTCGACTACGAGCAGTACTTC; CDR3: CASSRRLAELDYEQYF
V: TRBV20-1; length: 13; J: TRBJ2-1; D: .; size: .; DNA: TGCAGTGCTAGCCCTAGCGCGAACAATGAGCAGTTCTTC; CDR3: CSASPSANNEQFF
V: TRBV7-8; length: 16; J: TRBJ2-1; D: .; size: .; DNA: TGTGCCAGCAGCCACTCTAGTGAGACAGGAGACAATGAGCAGTTCTTC; CDR3: CASSHSSETGDNEQFF
V: TRBV28; length: 15; J: TRBJ2-5; D: TRBD2; size: .; DNA: TGTGCCAGCAGGCCTGGCGGGAGGGGGAAAGAGACCCAGTACTTC; CDR3: CASRPGGRGKETQYF
V: TRBV4-3; length: 18; J: TRBJ2-4; D: TRBD2; size: once; DNA: TGCGCCAGCAGCCAAGTTGTGTCTAGCGGGAGAGTCAAAAACATTCAGTACTTC; CDR3: CASSQVVSSGRVKNIQYF
V: TRBV29-1; length: 16; J: TRBJ2-6; D: .; size: .; DNA: TGCAGCGTTGAAGAATATGGGGGATCTGGGGCCAACGTCCTGACTTTC; CDR3: CSVEEYGGSGANVLTF
V: TRBV5-1; length: 20; J: TRBJ1-1; D: .; size: .; DNA: TGCGCCAGCAGCTTGTTTGACACGAGACGAGCAGGGGCGCGGAACACTGAAGCTTTCTTT; CDR3: CASSLFDTRRAGARNTEAFF
V: TRBV12-3/TRBV12-4; length: 18; J: TRBJ2-2; D: TRBD1; size: .; DNA: TGTGCCAGCAGTCACCGGGACAGGGGGCTCCCGAACACCGGGGAGCTGTTTTTT; CDR3: CASSHRDRGLPNTGELFF
V: TRBV28; length: 13; J: TRBJ2-7; D: .; size: .; DNA: TGTGCCAGCACCGGAGGGCACTCCTACGAGCAGTACTTC; CDR3: CASTGGHSYEQYF
V: TRBV28; length: 15; J: TRBJ2-7; D: TRBD2; size: .; DNA: TGTGCCAGCAGTTTATCCGCTAGCGGAGAGGGCGAGCAGTACTTC; CDR3: CASSLSASGEGEQYF
V: TRBV4-1; length: 14; J: TRBJ2-7; D: .; size: few; DNA: TGCGCCAGCAGCCAAGAAGGCAGGGACTACGAGCAGTACTTC; CDR3: CASSQEGRDYEQYF
V: TRBV15; length: 15; J: TRBJ2-5; D: .; size: .; DNA: TGTGCCACCAGCAGAGATAATAGCCCCAAGGAGACCCAGTACTTC; CDR3: CATSRDNSPKETQYF
V: TRBV4-2; length: 14; J: TRBJ2-7; D: .; size: few; DNA: TGTGCCAGCAGCCCGGACGGATTCCAGTACGAGCAGTACTTC; CDR3: CASSPDGFQYEQYF
V: TRBV6-1; length: 14; J: TRBJ2-7; D: .; size: .; DNA: TGTGCCAGCAGTGAAGGGGGGGACACCTGGGACCAGTACTTC; CDR3: CASSEGGDTWDQYF
V: TRBV7-3; length: 14; J: TRBJ2-5; D: TRBD2; size: .; DNA: TGTGCCAGCAGTTCAGGACTAGCGGGAGAGGAGCAGTACTTC; CDR3: CASSSGLAGEEQYF
V: TRBV28; length: 14; J: TRBJ2-3; D: .; size: few; DNA: TGTGCCAGCATCCCGCCGGGCTCCACAGATACGCAGTATTTT; CDR3: CASIPPGSTDTQYF
V: TRBV7-2; length: 14; J: TRBJ1-1; D: .; size: .; DNA: TGTGCCAGCAGCTACGGGGGCGAGAGCACTGAAGCTTTCTTT; CDR3: CASSYGGESTEAFF
V: TRBV18; length: 16; J: TRBJ1-1; D: TRBD1; size: few; DNA: TGTGCCAGCTCCCGTGGACAGGGGGGGAAGAACACTGAAGCTTTCTTT; CDR3: CASSRGQGGKNTEAFF
V: TRBV6-5; length: 13; J: TRBJ2-1; D: .; size: many; DNA: TGTGCCAGCAGTTACGCGCGGGTCATGGAGCAGTTCTTC; CDR3: CASSYARVMEQFF
V: TRBV7-2; length: 15; J: TRBJ2-7; D: TRBD2; size: .; DNA: TGTGCCAGCAGCTTAGTAGGCGGGAGCACCTACGAGCAGTACTTC; CDR3: CASSLVGGSTYEQYF
V: TRBV20-1; length: 13; J: TRBJ2-7; D: .; size: .; DNA: TGCAGTGCTAGTCACGCCTTCACCCACGAGCAGTACTTC; CDR3: CSASHAFTHEQYF
V: TRBV9; length: 18; J: TRBJ2-3; D: .; size: few; DNA: TGTGCCAGCAGCGTAGCCATACCAGGGGGACTTGGAGATCATACGCAGTATTTT; CDR3: CASSVAIPGGLGDHTQYF
V: TRBV4-2; length: 15; J: TRBJ2-7; D: .; size: .; DNA: TGTGCCAGCAGCCAAGAGTTGTATCAATCCTACGAGCAGTACTTC; CDR3: CASSQELYQSYEQYF
V: TRBV4-1; length: 12; J: TRBJ2-1; D: .; size: few; DNA: TGCGCCAGCAGCCAGGACGGCTATGAGCAGTTCTTC; CDR3: CASSQDGYEQFF
V: TRBV7-9; length: 17; J: TRBJ2-6; D: TRBD1; size: few; DNA: TGTGCCAGCAGCCACGGGACAGGGCTCACTGGGGCCAACGTCCTGACTTTC; CDR3: CASSHGTGLTGANVLTF
V: TRBV7-2; length: 14; J: TRBJ1-1; D: TRBD1; size: .; DNA: TGTGCCAACTCGAGGACAGGAGGAGACACTGAAGCTTTCTTT; CDR3: CANSRTGGDTEAFF
V: TRBV5-1; length: 13; J: TRBJ2-7; D: TRBD2; size: few; DNA: TGCGCCAGCAGCTTAAGACTAGCGGGCGAGCAGTACTTC; CDR3: CASSLRLAGEQYF
V: TRBV20-1; length: 14; J: TRBJ2-3; D: .; size: .; DNA: TGCAGGCCCTCTCAGGCCGCATCGACAGGTACGCAGTATTTT; CDR3: CRPSQAASTGTQYF
V: TRBV29-1; length: 10; J: TRBJ2-7; D: .; size: .; DNA: TGCAGCGTTGGATCCGACGAGCAGTACTTC; CDR3: CSVGSDEQYF
V: TRBV28; length: 19; J: TRBJ2-3; D: TRBD2; size: .; DNA: TGTGCCAGCAGTTTATCCAGCCGGGGGGGACCTACTAGCACAGATACGCAGTATTTT; CDR3: CASSLSSRGGPTSTDTQYF
V: TRBV2; length: 16; J: TRBJ1-2; D: TRBD1; size: .; DNA: TGTGCCAGCAGGGGCAACAGGGGACGCTCGTACTATGGCTACACCTTC; CDR3: CASRGNRGRSYYGYTF
V: TRBV5-5; length: 15; J: TRBJ1-5; D: .; size: .; DNA: TGTGCCAGCAGCTTGGGGTCAGAAGGGGGTCAGCCCCAGCATTTT; CDR3: CASSLGSEGGQPQHF